Following are 3 T cell receptor beta chains from one sample sequenced in a study of regulatory T cells in long-lasting Graves disease. The time point was: newly diagnosed GD, antithyroid drugs for less than 3 months. There was RNA extracted from PBMCs, and the TCR library was made from it. HTBI primers from iRepertoire and Arm-PCR of CDR3 regions yielded the TCR beta libraries. TCRdb passed the multiplex PCR reads through MiXCR, listing each CDR3 protein once. The sample lists approximately 560,000 distinct CDR3 sequences, 15% to 20% occurring once. These data also featured in a second study, about T cells in Graves' hyperthyroidism and ophthalmopathy.

The material sequenced was peripheral blood mononuclear cells (PBMCs), taken at new diagnosis, from a patient treated with antithyroid drugs. These receptor sequences come from a man aged 18 to 29 with Graves disease.

The chain joins TRBV27 to TRBJ1-3, with no clear D. V was pared by 4 bases and J by 0 bases, with 10 bases between. This CDR3 spans 15 amino acids. Germline CDR1 MNHEY, CDR2 SMNVEV (reference sequence). As DNA, the CDR3 is TGTGCCAGCAGTTCGACTCCAAGCTCTGGAAACACCATATATTTT. Protein: CASSSTPSSGNTIYF.

This clonotype has at least ten counts. The gene calls are TRBV12-3 or TRBV12-4 and TRBJ1-1; 7 nucleotides align to TRBD1. With V trimmed by 4 bases and J by 13 bases, 6 bases remained unmatched. This CDR3 comprises 11 residues. The CDR3 DNA sequence: TGTGCCAGCAGTTACAGGGGACTCGATTTCTTT. Translation gives CASSYRGLDFF.

V gene TRBV19 combines with J gene TRBJ1-1; tentative D call: TRBD1 (6 bases). The CDR3 has 15 residues. Germline-derived CDR1 and CDR2 are LNHDA and SQIVND (reference sequence). The V end was cut by 4 bases, the J end by 1 base, with 13 bases between. In nucleotides, the CDR3 is TGTGCCAGTAGTACTCCCCTACAGGGGAACACTGAAGCTTTCTTT. It is translated as CASSTPLQGNTEAFF.